This T cell receptor beta chain was observed in a study of T cells in Graves' hyperthyroidism and ophthalmopathy. Stability of Graves' hyperthyroidism was defined as absent ophthalmopathy progression within 18 months. Using RNA transcripts as the source, TCR beta CDR3 regions were amplified. The study used the HTBI primer set for a first-round RT-PCR of the TCR CDR3. TCRdb reprocessed the multiplex PCR reads via MiXCR and lists one record per CDR3 protein. Of some 180,000 distinct CDR3 sequences in the sample, about a sixth are singletons; the top ten hold about 31%. This clonotype was sampled from a woman aged 50 to 60 with Graves' hyperthyroidism. Sample: blood.

The CDR3 here is CASQWRGARNEQFF. The CDR3 DNA follows: TGTGCCAGCCAGTGGAGGGGCGCTCGGAATGAGCAGTTCTTC. V and J are TRBV6-7 and TRBJ2-1, with a possible D match to TRBD2 (6 bases). TRBV6-7 is assigned to the ORF class and has an uncertain function. This CDR3 comprises 14 residues. Trimming pared 8 bases from V and 7 bases from J, leaving 18 bases between.